Shown below are 26 T cell receptor beta chains from a single sample sequenced in a study of blood T cell repertoires in COVID-19. Using immunoSEQ multiplex PCR, the repertoire was profiled, and TCRdb retains in-frame clones only, with some absent. The data hold fewer than 85,000 clones, with roughly 84% observed a single time. The sequenced sample was peripheral blood. The origin of the receptors is a woman aged 60-75 years with acute or convalescent COVID-19.

The rearrangement uses TRBV18 and TRBJ1-4, with D hard to call. The CDR3 runs to 17 residues. The ends were cut back, 2 bases at V and 7 bases at J, with 20 bases in the middle. Looked up from germline, CDR1 is KGHSH and CDR2 is LQKENI. The CDR3 region is CASSPRRVAPAGEKLFF. CDR3 nucleotides: TGTGCCAGCTCACCAAGGAGGGTGGCCCCAGCGGGTGAAAAACTGTTTTTT.

The chain has TRBV5-6 and TRBJ1-2; D is uncertain. This CDR3 contains 13 residues. Germline V lookup: CDR1 SGHDT, CDR2 YYEEEE. V was cut by 2 bases and J by 2 bases, with 7 bases left in between. As DNA, the CDR3 is TGTGCCAGCAGCTTTAGGGAGAACTATGGCTACACCTTC. The encoded protein is CASSFRENYGYTF.

The chain uses TRBV5-8 and TRBJ2-1; 11 positions match TRBD2. The CDR3 extends over 16 amino acids. V gave up 4 bases and J gave up 3 bases; unmatched junction bases: 6. Germline V gene sequence: CDR1 SGHTS, CDR2 YDEGEE. CDR3 residues: CASSVSGGVGYNEQFF. The CDR3 bases are TGTGCCAGCAGCGTTAGCGGGGGGGTAGGCTACAATGAGCAGTTCTTC.

This chain links TRBV27 with TRBJ1-2; 8 positions match TRBD1. The CDR3 totals 14 residues. J gave up 5 bases and V 5 bases, and 7 bases lay outside the gene matches. Germline CDR1 and CDR2: MNHEY and SMNVEV (reference sequence). The CDR3 sequence: CASSPDRGGYGYTF. As DNA, the CDR3 is TGTGCCAGCAGTCCCGACAGGGGAGGGTATGGCTACACCTTC.

The rearrangement uses TRBV6-5 and TRBJ2-2, with TRBD1 as a possible D gene (5 bases). CDR1 MNHEY and CDR2 SVGAGI come from the germline V gene. Trimming pared 8 bases from V and 5 bases from J, leaving 18 bases between. The length of the CDR3 is 15 residues. The CDR3 loop is CASHLLKGDTGELFF. CDR3 bases: TGTGCCAGCCATTTGCTGAAAGGGGATACCGGGGAGCTGTTTTTT.

The chain joins TRBV18 to TRBJ2-2, with D uncertain. Germline CDR1 KGHSH, CDR2 LQKENI. Trimming removed 2 bases at V and 4 bases at J, with 8 bases between. This CDR3 is 14 amino acids long. CDR3 sequence: CASSPRHSTGELFF. CDR3 coding DNA: TGTGCCAGCTCACCAAGACATTCCACCGGGGAGCTGTTTTTT.

This chain joins TRBV2 and TRBJ1-1, with TRBD1 matching over 7 bases. This CDR3 is 12 amino acids long. V gave up 7 bases and J gave up 3 bases; unmatched junction bases: 2. CDR1 is SNHLY and CDR2 is FYNNEI in the germline V gene. The CDR3, as DNA: TGTGCCAGCACCCAGGGGGACACTGAAGCTTTCTTT. Residues: CASTQGDTEAFF.

The rearrangement uses TRBV5-1 and TRBJ1-5; 10 nucleotides line up with TRBD1. Looked up from germline, CDR1 is SGHRS and CDR2 is YFSETQ. Trimming at V came to 5 bases and at J to 3 bases, leaving 8 bases not matched to a gene. The CDR3 runs 16 residues. CDR3 sequence (DNA): TGCGCCAGCAGGGCCGGGACAGGGGCCCCCAATCAGCCCCAGCATTTT. Its protein is CASRAGTGAPNQPQHF.

This clone was picked up one time. The rearrangement joins TRBV29-1 to TRBJ2-1; a possible D gene is TRBD2 (6 bases). The CDR3 covers 13 residues. CDR1 SQVTM and CDR2 ANQGSEA come from the germline V gene. V was cut by 3 bases and J by 3 bases, with 9 bases left in between. Here the CDR3 DNA reads TGCAGCGTTGAGCGGGGAGACTACAATGAGCAGTTCTTC. Translating it yields CSVERGDYNEQFF.

This clone was seen just once. At one boundary the junction diverges from the germline segment, which might be a read error. The chain combines TRBV6-6 with TRBJ1-1, with D possibly matching TRBD1 (5 bases). Germline V gives CDR1 MNHNY, CDR2 SVGAGI (reference sequence). The CDR3 extends over 14 amino acids. CDR3 protein: CLSGGARGSTEAFF. CDR3 nucleotides: TGCCTCTCCGGAGGGGCGCGAGGGAGCACTGAAGCTTTCTTT.

The gene calls are TRBV2 and TRBJ2-1, with 15 bases matching TRBD2. V was pared by 8 bases and J by 8 bases, with 13 bases of the junction left unmatched. This CDR3 contains 17 residues. Per germline, CDR1 SNHLY and CDR2 FYNNEI. CDR3 in DNA: TGTGCCAGCTTCCGGACTAGCGGGGGGGCCCTCTCGGATGAGCAGTTCTTC. It specifies CASFRTSGGALSDEQFF.

In this sample, this clone turned up a few times. This chain links TRBV5-1 with TRBJ2-5, with D perhaps matching TRBD1 (6 bases). Germline CDR1 is SGHRS and CDR2 is YFSETQ. Trimming removed 4 bases from V and 4 bases from J, with 14 bases in between. CDR3 length equals 14 residues. The CDR3 DNA is TGCGCCAGCAGCGTCAGCAGGGGTGGAGAGACCCAGTACTTC. Protein: CASSVSRGGETQYF.

The V and J genes are TRBV2 and TRBJ2-3; 10 positions match TRBD2. V was clipped by 7 bases and J by 2 bases; unmatched bases: 3. CDR3 length: 14 amino acids. Germline V lookup: CDR1 SNHLY, CDR2 FYNNEI. The CDR3 protein is CASTLAGATDTQYF. CDR3 nucleotide sequence: TGTGCCAGCACCCTAGCGGGGGCCACAGATACGCAGTATTTT.

V and J are TRBV4-1 and TRBJ1-1; possible D gene TRBD1, 6 bases. CDR1 MGHRA and CDR2 YSYEKL come from the germline V gene. V shed 2 bases and J shed 0 bases, with 13 bases lying between them. This CDR3 has 16 amino acids. CDR3 amino acids: CASSQRIRGLNTEAFF. DNA for the CDR3: TGCGCCAGCAGCCAAAGAATCAGGGGTCTGAACACTGAAGCTTTCTTT.

The V call is TRBV5-4, the J call TRBJ2-1; D uncertain. V lost 3 bases to trimming and J lost 8 bases, with 9 bases between them. Germline V gene sequence: CDR1 SGHNT, CDR2 YYREEE (reference sequence). This CDR3 contains 12 residues. The CDR3 region has the DNA TGTGCCAGCAGCTCGCCTATGGATGAGCAGTTCTTC. This encodes CASSSPMDEQFF.

A note on this clone: The identical CDR3 is also encoded by other nucleotide sequences in the sample. The chain joins TRBV29-1 to TRBJ1-1; D gene ambiguous. CDR3 length: 13 amino acids. CDR1 and CDR2 from the germline V gene are SQVTM and ANQGSEA. Trimming cost V 0 bases and J 0 bases, with 5 bases left between them. CDR3 DNA: TGCAGCGTTGAAGACACAGTGAACACTGAAGCTTTCTTT. This codes for CSVEDTVNTEAFF.

The chain recombines TRBV10-2 with TRBJ1-2; 8 nucleotides agree with TRBD1. CDR3 length: 15 residues. The germline V gene encodes CDR1 WSHSY and CDR2 SAAADI. V was pared by 5 bases and J by 7 bases, with 12 bases of the junction left unmatched. CDR3 bases: TGCGCCAGCAGTCACTGGGGGCAGGGGGCTGTTGGCTACACCTTC. Its protein product is CASSHWGQGAVGYTF.

This clone was recorded a few times. The CDR3 sequence: CASSQGLHSGDTQYF. In DNA form, the CDR3 reads TGTGCCAGCAGCCAGGGACTCCACTCAGGGGATACGCAGTATTTT. V and J are TRBV3-1 (or the pseudogene TRBV3-2) and TRBJ2-3; D is possibly TRBD2 (6 bases). The CDR3 is 15 amino acids. CDR1 is LGHDT, CDR2 YNNKEL, per germline (reference sequence). V was trimmed by 3 bases and J by 6 bases, leaving 16 bases between them.

The rearrangement links TRBV5-1 to TRBJ1-1; 7 bases align to TRBD1. Germline V gives CDR1 SGHRS, CDR2 YFSETQ. V lost 0 bases, J lost 11 bases, and 13 bases stayed unmatched. There are 15 residues in the CDR3. The CDR3 DNA reads as TGCGCCAGCAGCTTGGAGTTTGCCAGGGGGATTGGGGCTTTCTTT. This encodes CASSLEFARGIGAFF.

J is TRBJ1-3 and V is TRBV19; D may be TRBD1 (5 bases). This CDR3 spans 14 amino acids. Trimming took 3 bases from V and 3 from J, leaving 9 bases between them. Germline V gene sequence: CDR1 LNHDA, CDR2 SQIVND (reference sequence). The CDR3 spells CASSIAGFGNTIYF. The CDR3 DNA is TGTGCCAGTAGTATCGCAGGGTTTGGAAACACCATATATTTT.

This clone was recorded a few times. This chain links TRBV24-1 with TRBJ1-2; D is uncertain. Trimming removed 0 bases at V and 8 bases at J, with 9 bases between. Germline V gives CDR1 KGHDR, CDR2 SFDVKD. The CDR3 is 13 amino acids. CDR3 DNA sequence: TGTGCCACCAGTGATTTGGAGGGTCGCGGCTACACCTTC. Protein: CATSDLEGRGYTF.

V usage is TRBV5-1 and J usage is TRBJ1-1; TRBD1 aligns across 10 bases. The CDR3 runs to 15 residues. Trimming took 5 bases from V and 7 from J; bases not matched to a gene: 11. From germline, CDR1 is SGHRS and CDR2 YFSETQ. CDR3 loop: CASRPTATGGGEAFF. The CDR3 DNA reads as TGCGCCAGCAGGCCCACCGCGACAGGGGGCGGTGAAGCTTTCTTT.

This chain joins TRBV3-1 (or the pseudogene TRBV3-2) and TRBJ2-5, with 15 bases identical to TRBD2. The CDR3 consists of 18 residues. The ends lost 3 bases at V and 8 bases at J; junction bases unmatched: 13. In germline, CDR1 is LGHDT, CDR2 YNNKEL (reference sequence). DNA of the CDR3: TGTGCCAGCAGCCACTACAGGACTAGCGGGGGGGGTCCGGCTACCCAGTACTTC. It specifies CASSHYRTSGGGPATQYF.

The gene calls are TRBV9 and TRBJ2-6; 8 positions match TRBD1. Germline V gene data show CDR1 as SGDLS and CDR2 as YYNGEE. This CDR3 comprises 19 residues. V shed 1 base, J shed 0 bases, and the junction held 9 bases outside the gene matches. The DNA of the CDR3 is TGTGCCAGCAGCGTATTCAGGGGGCAACTCTCCTCTGGGGCCAACGTCCTGACTTTC. Translating gives CASSVFRGQLSSGANVLTF.

The table lists this clone with a count of one. The chain joins TRBV30 to TRBJ1-2; no firm D call. Germline values: CDR1 GTSNPN, CDR2 SVGIG (reference sequence). The CDR3 covers 13 residues. Trimming shortened V by 1 base and J by 4 bases, and 10 bases separated the two germline ends. CDR3 in DNA: TGTGCCTGGAGTGACGTAAACAGCTATGGCTACACCTTC. Translation gives CAWSDVNSYGYTF.

V usage is TRBV5-1 and J usage is TRBJ1-2; the D gene is possibly TRBD1 (5 bases). The CDR3 runs 14 residues. Trimming cost V 0 bases and J 8 bases, with 14 bases left between them. Germline assignment: CDR1 SGHRS and CDR2 YFSETQ. CDR3 in amino acids: CASSLDGQGDGYTF. The CDR3 coding sequence is TGCGCCAGCAGCTTGGATGGTCAGGGCGACGGCTACACCTTC. Based on the CDR3 plus reference TRBV5-1 and TRBJ1-2, the full variable domain is KAGVTQTPRYLIKTRGQQVTLSCSPISGHRSVSWYQQTPGQGLQFLFEYFSETQRNKGNFPGRFSGRQFSNSRSEMNVSTLELGDSALYLCASSLDGQGDGYTFGSGTRLTVV.